These 16 T cell receptor beta chains share one sample of origin, sequenced in a study of T cells in Graves' hyperthyroidism and ophthalmopathy. Template material for amplifying TCR beta CDR3 regions consisted of RNA transcripts. During a first-round RT-PCR of the TCR CDR3, the HTBI primer set was used. TCRdb re-called the multiplex PCR reads through MiXCR, storing one row per CDR3 protein. The sample holds more than 300,000 distinct CDR3 sequences, about 15% seen once. Sequencing used blood. These receptors came from a woman in her sixties or seventies with Graves' hyperthyroidism.

The chain couples TRBV18 to TRBJ1-1; no firm D call. The germline gives CDR1 KGHSH, CDR2 LQKENI. This CDR3 spans 13 amino acids. The ends were cut back, 3 bases at V and 0 bases at J, with 5 bases in the middle. Written as DNA, the CDR3 is TGTGCCAGCTCACCTAACATGAACACTGAAGCTTTCTTT. This gives the protein CASSPNMNTEAFF.

The table lists this clonotype with many counts. The chain couples TRBV6-1 to TRBJ2-7; D is tentatively TRBD1 or TRBD2 (5 bases each). Germline values: CDR1 MNHNS, CDR2 SASEGT. There are 13 residues in the CDR3. V shed 8 bases and J shed 1 base, with 12 bases lying between them. DNA for the CDR3: TGTGCCAGCGGCCGGGACCGTTCCTACGAGCAGTACTTC. Protein sequence: CASGRDRSYEQYF.

This clonotype was observed at least ten times. This chain links TRBV6-1 with TRBJ2-3; D possibly corresponds to TRBD2 (10 bases). The CDR3 is made up of 19 amino acids. Germline-derived CDR1 and CDR2 are MNHNS and SASEGT. V gave up 6 bases and J gave up 4 bases, with 29 bases separating them. The CDR3 coding sequence is TGTGCCAGCAGACAGGGGGCTGGGGCTAGCGGGAGCCCAGCAGATACGCAGTATTTT. Protein product: CASRQGAGASGSPADTQYF.

The chain uses TRBV20-1 and TRBJ2-5; 7 nucleotides agree with TRBD1. Looked up from germline, CDR1 is DFQATT and CDR2 is SNEGSKA (reference sequence). V dropped 0 bases and J dropped 5; count of bases not matched to a gene: 6. The CDR3 length is 14 residues. CDR3 nucleotides: TGCAGTGCTAGAGATCAAACAGGGGAGGAGACCCAGTACTTC. This codes for CSARDQTGEETQYF.

This clonotype was seen ten or more times. The J gene is TRBJ2-7, the V gene TRBV2; 8 bases agree with TRBD1. V shed 4 bases, J shed 2 bases, and the junction held 7 bases outside the gene matches. The germline gives CDR1 SNHLY, CDR2 FYNNEI. This CDR3 region has 15 residues. Here the CDR3 DNA reads TGTGCCAGCAGTGGTCGAGACAGGGGTACCTACGAGCAGTACTTC. Translation: CASSGRDRGTYEQYF.

The V and J genes are TRBV5-4 and TRBJ2-3; 7 bases match TRBD2. The CDR3 is made up of 15 amino acids. Germline V gene data show CDR1 as SGHNT and CDR2 as YYREEE (reference sequence). V dropped 4 bases and J dropped 6; count of bases not matched to a gene: 11. The CDR3: CASSPPGGGLDTQYF. The CDR3 DNA follows: TGTGCCAGCAGCCCCCCTGGCGGGGGTCTCGATACGCAGTATTTT.

The table lists this clonotype with many counts. The chain carries TRBV20-1 and TRBJ2-1; TRBD1 might be the D (6 bases). V dropped 3 bases and J dropped 3 bases, with 9 bases sitting between them. Germline lookup yields CDR1 DFQATT and CDR2 SNEGSKA (reference sequence). CDR3 size: 13 residues. The DNA for the CDR3 is TGCAGTGCTAGTCAGGGGATCTACAATGAGCAGTTCTTC. Protein: CSASQGIYNEQFF.

The chain uses TRBV4-1 and TRBJ2-7; D remains unclear. Between the trimmed V and J ends, which lost 1 base and 2 bases, there was a span of 12 bases. Germline V gene data show CDR1 as MGHRA and CDR2 as YSYEKL. This CDR3 spans 15 amino acids. DNA for the CDR3: TGCGCCAGCAGCCAAGCTTATAGCTCAGCCTACGAGCAGTACTTC. Its translation is CASSQAYSSAYEQYF.

This clonotype was observed at least ten times. This sequence joins TRBV6-1 and TRBJ1-3; D might be TRBD1 (5 bases). Germline loops: CDR1 MNHNS, CDR2 SASEGT. The CDR3 is made up of 15 amino acids. The V end was cut by 3 bases, the J end by 4 bases, with 13 bases between. CDR3 sequence reads: CASSDARGYGNTIYF. CDR3 bases: TGTGCCAGCAGTGACGCACGGGGGTACGGAAACACCATATATTTT.

Note on this clonotype: A read error is possible here, since a much larger clone lies one base away. CDR3 sequence (DNA): TGTGCCAGCAGTATCCTAGGAGCGGGAGGAACAGATACGCAGTATTTT. This gives the protein CASSILGAGGTDTQYF. V gene TRBV2 combines with J gene TRBJ2-3, with 9 positions matching TRBD2. Germline V gene sequence: CDR1 SNHLY, CDR2 FYNNEI. The CDR3 has 16 residues. The trim removed 5 bases at V and 3 bases at J, leaving 9 bases unmatched. The complete variable domain, with remaining parts taken from reference TRBV2 and TRBJ2-3, reads EPEVTQTPSHQVTQMGQEVILRCVPISNHLYFYWYRQILGQKVEFLVSFYNNEISEKSEIFDDQFSVERPDGSNFTLKIRSTKLEDSAMYFCASSILGAGGTDTQYFGPGTRLTVL.

In this sample, this clonotype turned up many times. This chain links TRBV2 with TRBJ2-1; 12 positions match TRBD2. V shed 5 bases, J shed 9 bases, and the junction held 8 bases outside the gene matches. Per the germline V gene, CDR1 is SNHLY and CDR2 is FYNNEI. The CDR3 spans 15 residues. The CDR3 reads CASSRLAGVAGEQFF. CDR3 nucleotide sequence: TGTGCCAGCAGTCGACTAGCGGGAGTCGCGGGTGAGCAGTTCTTC. Based on the CDR3 plus reference TRBV2 and TRBJ2-1, the full variable domain is EPEVTQTPSHQVTQMGQEVILRCVPISNHLYFYWYRQILGQKVEFLVSFYNNEISEKSEIFDDQFSVERPDGSNFTLKIRSTKLEDSAMYFCASSRLAGVAGEQFFGPGTRLTVL.

This clonotype was seen a few times. The gene calls are TRBV5-1 and TRBJ2-7, with D perhaps TRBD1 or TRBD2 (6 bases each). V lost 4 bases and J lost 0, with 14 bases in between. Germline V lookup: CDR1 SGHRS, CDR2 YFSETQ. The CDR3 runs to 15 residues. CDR3 DNA sequence: TGCGCCAGCAGCCAAAGGGGGGTCAGCTCCTACGAGCAGTACTTC. Its translation is CASSQRGVSSYEQYF.

This clonotype was counted ten times or more. The chain couples TRBV2 to TRBJ1-3; D is uncertain. Germline CDR1 reads SNHLY; CDR2 reads FYNNEI. The CDR3 has 14 residues. V lost 6 bases to trimming and J lost 0 bases, with 9 bases between them. CDR3 sequence: CASSVASSGNTIYF. The DNA of the CDR3 is TGTGCCAGCAGCGTGGCCAGCTCTGGAAACACCATATATTTT.

This clonotype was detected ten times or more. This rearrangement joins TRBV12-3 or TRBV12-4 to TRBJ2-3, with D perhaps matching TRBD2 (5 bases). V lost 2 bases and J lost 3, with 12 bases in between. This CDR3 is 15 amino acids long. The CDR3 is CASSLRGILTDTQYF. The DNA for the CDR3 is TGTGCCAGCAGTTTAAGAGGGATCTTAACAGATACGCAGTATTTT.

The rearrangement links TRBV6-1 to TRBJ2-1, with a possible D match to TRBD1 (7 bases). The ends were cut back, 6 bases at V and 4 bases at J, with 10 bases in the middle. The CDR3 runs 13 residues. In germline, CDR1 is MNHNS, CDR2 SASEGT. In DNA form, the CDR3 reads TGTGCCAGCAGGGAGGGACAGTACAATGAGCAGTTCTTC. Residues: CASREGQYNEQFF.

This chain uses TRBV11-1 with TRBJ1-5; perhaps TRBD1 as D (6 bases). This CDR3 spans 13 amino acids. Trimming removed 3 bases from V and 5 bases from J, with 8 bases in between. Per the germline V gene, CDR1 is SGHAT and CDR2 is FQDESV (reference sequence). The CDR3 DNA sequence: TGTGCCAGCAGCTTGGGGGCGGATCAGCCCCAGCATTTT. Its translation is CASSLGADQPQHF. Full variable domain (outside the CDR3, taken from reference TRBV11-1 and TRBJ1-5): EAEVAQSPRYKITEKSQAVAFWCDPISGHATLYWYRQILGQGPELLVQFQDESVVDDSQLPKDRFSAERLKGVDSTLKIQPAELGDSAMYLCASSLGADQPQHFGDGTRLSIL.